What follows are 21 T cell receptor beta chains derived from one specimen sequenced in a study of human T cells and chemical hapten exposure. Time point denoted: patch test 2, 6 weeks after DPC sensitization. Treatment of the sample: therapeutic diphenylcyclopropenone sensitization with weekly scalp DPC. One entry per CDR3 protein, called by TCRdb with MiXCR from the RACE reads. In the table there are roughly 54,000 distinct CDR3 sequences, about 10% of which are singletons. This specimen was whole blood, taken in connection with sensitization to the hapten diphenylcyclopropenone (DPC). Receptors were obtained from a woman between 50 and 59 years old with alopecia areata. Some clones in this sample may be carry-over from other donors' samples.

This clonotype was seen repeatedly, ten times or more. The chain is built from TRBV28 and TRBJ2-7; D unresolved. The germline V gene has CDR1 MDHEN and CDR2 SYDVKM. V dropped 5 bases and J dropped 4 bases, with 9 bases sitting between them. The CDR3 has 12 residues. CDR3 DNA: TGTGCCAGCAGTCCCTATTCTTACGAGCAGTACTTC. Translation: CASSPYSYEQYF.

This clonotype was seen a handful of times. The chain links TRBV20-1 to TRBJ2-2; no definite D call. The CDR3 runs to 14 residues. V was cut by 2 bases and J by 3 bases, with 10 bases left in between. CDR1 DFQATT and CDR2 SNEGSKA come from the germline V gene (reference sequence). The CDR3 is CSARRRWDTGELFF. CDR3 bases: TGCAGTGCTAGAAGGCGGTGGGACACCGGGGAGCTGTTTTTT.

The chain has TRBV6-1 and TRBJ1-1; D is uncertain. The CDR3 covers 13 residues. Germline V lookup: CDR1 MNHNS, CDR2 SASEGT. V was trimmed by 4 bases and J by 0 bases, leaving 6 bases between them. The CDR3 bases are TGTGCCAGCAGTGCGGCATTGAACACTGAAGCTTTCTTT. Residues: CASSAALNTEAFF.

The V call is TRBV28, the J call TRBJ2-1; weak D call: TRBD2 (5 bases). The CDR3 totals 15 residues. Germline V gene lookup returns CDR1 MDHEN and CDR2 SYDVKM. V lost 6 bases to trimming and J lost 5 bases, with 17 bases between them. CDR3 protein: CASRQRGPRNNEQFF. As DNA, the CDR3 is TGTGCCAGCAGACAGAGAGGGCCTCGAAACAATGAGCAGTTCTTC.

This clonotype came up a few times. V usage is TRBV3-1 and J usage is TRBJ2-3, with 7 bases aligning to TRBD2. CDR3 size: 19 residues. V lost 1 base, J lost 0 bases, and 13 bases stayed unmatched. Per the germline V gene, CDR1 is LGHDT and CDR2 is YNNKEL (reference sequence). DNA for the CDR3: TGTGCCAGCAGCCAAGTTTTTGCAAGCGGGGCGACTAGCACAGATACGCAGTATTTT. It translates to CASSQVFASGATSTDTQYF.

The chain employs TRBV20-1 and TRBJ2-1, with 7 bases fitting TRBD2. Losses at the gene ends were 0 bases for V and 9 bases for J; bases not matched to a gene: 11. The CDR3 covers 15 residues. Germline CDR1 is DFQATT and CDR2 is SNEGSKA (reference sequence). The CDR3 region has the DNA TGCAGTGCTAGAGATTCGGGGAGGGCCCGTACTGAGCAGTTCTTC. Translated, it gives CSARDSGRARTEQFF.

This chain links TRBV4-2 with TRBJ2-5; either TRBD1 or TRBD2 may fit D (5 bases each). Germline V gives CDR1 LGHNA, CDR2 YNFKEQ. The V end lost 3 bases, the J end lost 4 bases, and 15 bases lay between the germline ends. This CDR3 spans 15 amino acids. The CDR3, as DNA: TGTGCCAGCAGCCATGAACCGGGGCGTAGAGAGACCCAGTACTTC. Translation gives CASSHEPGRRETQYF.

There are many counts of this clonotype. The chain couples TRBV10-2 to TRBJ2-7; tentative D call: TRBD2 (5 bases). V was cut by 7 bases and J by 0 bases, with 22 bases left in between. The germline V gene has CDR1 WSHSY and CDR2 SAAADI. The CDR3 totals 17 residues. CDR3 sequence: CASTGLFRSGNSYEQYF. The CDR3 DNA is TGCGCCAGCACCGGCCTGTTCAGGAGCGGAAACTCCTACGAGCAGTACTTC.

This rearrangement joins TRBV29-1 to TRBJ2-3, with TRBD2 matching 16 bases. CDR3 length: 18 amino acids. The germline gives CDR1 SQVTM, CDR2 ANQGSEA. The V and J ends lost 1 base and 3 bases, in that order; junction bases with no gene match: 7. CDR3 in DNA: TGCAGCGTTGAAGCTGGGACTAGCGGGAGGGCCCGAACAGATACGCAGTATTTT. Translating gives CSVEAGTSGRARTDTQYF.

This clonotype has just a few counts. The rearrangement joins TRBV12-3 or TRBV12-4 to TRBJ2-7; the match to TRBD2 covers 7 bases. The length of the CDR3 is 11 residues. The junction had 1 base not matched to a gene; V was cut back by 4 bases and J by 7 bases. DNA of the CDR3: TGTGCCAGCAGTTGGGGGGGTGAGCAGTACTTC. Amino acid sequence: CASSWGGEQYF.

In regard to this clonotype: This may come from a read error, since a much larger clone is one base off. The chain uses TRBV6-2 or TRBV6-3 and TRBJ1-2; 8 bases match TRBD1. This CDR3 spans 14 amino acids. CDR1 MNHEY and CDR2 SVGEGT come from the germline V gene. DNA for the CDR3: TGTGCCAGCCGCCGGGACAGGTCCTTCTATGGCTTCACCTTC. Its translation is CASRRDRSFYGFTF.

V gene TRBV12-3 or TRBV12-4 combines with J gene TRBJ1-1; no definite D call. V lost 6 bases and J 3 bases, leaving 17 bases between the germline ends. The CDR3 loop spans 15 amino acids. The CDR3, as DNA: TGTGCCAGCAGCCGAGGCGGGTGGTCGGACACTGAAGCTTTCTTT. This translates into CASSRGGWSDTEAFF.

This clonotype was seen more than once but under ten times. The rearrangement links TRBV7-9 to TRBJ2-3; D perhaps matches TRBD2 (6 bases). The CDR3 is 17 amino acids. CDR1 and CDR2 from the germline V gene are SEHNR and FQNEAQ (reference sequence). Deletions cut 1 base from V and 0 bases from J, with 14 bases between. The CDR3 spells CASSLDRRGTSTDTQYF. CDR3 bases: TGTGCCAGCAGCTTAGACCGGCGGGGAACTAGCACAGATACGCAGTATTTT.

This clonotype has at least ten counts. The V gene is TRBV12-3 or TRBV12-4, the J gene TRBJ2-1; TRBD2 matches at 7 bases. This CDR3 has 15 residues. With V trimmed by 7 bases and J by 4 bases, 10 bases remained unmatched. The CDR3 loop reads CASTLRLAEYNEQFF. The CDR3 nucleotides are TGTGCCAGCACCTTACGGCTAGCGGAGTACAATGAGCAGTTCTTC.

This clonotype has only a few counts. Germline and junction disagree at one end, which may indicate a read error. The genes are TRBV7-7 and TRBJ2-3; TRBD2 might be the D (5 bases). The CDR3 has 15 residues. Germline V gives CDR1 SSHAT, CDR2 FNYEAQ (reference sequence). CDR3 DNA: TGTGCTAGCAGCCCAAAGGGAGCCTTCACAGATACGCAGTATTTT. It specifies CASSPKGAFTDTQYF.

The V call is TRBV20-1, the J call TRBJ2-3, with a possible D match to TRBD2 (5 bases). Trimming shortened V by 4 bases and J by 1 base, and 18 bases separated the two germline ends. In germline, CDR1 is DFQATT, CDR2 SNEGSKA (reference sequence). This CDR3 has 16 residues. Here the CDR3 DNA reads TGCAGTGCTAATAGTGAGCGGCGGAGACGCACAGATACGCAGTATTTT. Translating gives CSANSERRRRTDTQYF.

In this sample, this clonotype turned up a few times. The genes are TRBV25-1 and TRBJ2-1; 7 bases are a match to TRBD1. The V gene's germline CDR1 is MGHDK and CDR2 SYGVNS. The CDR3 covers 16 residues. Trimming removed 4 bases from V and 4 bases from J; junction bases left unmatched: 10. The CDR3 nucleotides are TGTGCCAGCAGTGCTGAAAGGGGGACAGCTTACAATGAGCAGTTCTTC. Encoded protein: CASSAERGTAYNEQFF.

The V gene is TRBV5-5, the J gene TRBJ1-1; D uncertain. The CDR3 is made up of 13 amino acids. CDR1 and CDR2 from the germline V gene are SGHKS and YYEKEE (reference sequence). V lost 1 base and J lost 1, with 5 bases in between. CDR3 nucleotide sequence: TGTGCCAGCAGCTTGCGAGGGAACACTGAAGCTTTCTTT. Translating it yields CASSLRGNTEAFF.

The J gene is TRBJ2-7, the V gene TRBV29-1; possible D gene TRBD1, 5 bases. V lost 4 bases and J 0 bases, leaving 13 bases between the germline ends. The CDR3 is 14 amino acids. Germline V lookup: CDR1 SQVTM, CDR2 ANQGSEA. CDR3 residues: CSVVIGASSYEQYF. CDR3 DNA sequence: TGCAGCGTTGTAATAGGGGCTAGCTCCTACGAGCAGTACTTC.

Many counts were recorded for this clonotype. CDR3 coding DNA: TGTGCCAGCACTGAGAGCACTCAGCCAAATCAGCCCCAGCATTTT. Translation gives CASTESTQPNQPQHF. The chain employs TRBV7-6 and TRBJ1-5; no reliable D call. Trimming cost V 7 bases and J 4 bases, with 17 bases left between them. Germline V gene lookup returns CDR1 SGHVS and CDR2 FNYEAQ. The CDR3 length is 15 residues. Based on the CDR3 plus reference TRBV7-6 and TRBJ1-5, the full variable domain is GAGVSQSPRYKVTKRGQDVALRCDPISGHVSLYWYRQALGQGPEFLTYFNYEAQQDKSGLPNDRFSAERPEGSISTLTIQRTEQRDSAMYRCASTESTQPNQPQHFGDGTRLSIL.

This clonotype was counted at least ten times. The genes are TRBV7-8 and TRBJ2-1; either TRBD1 or TRBD2 may supply D (5 bases each). This CDR3 is 16 amino acids long. Germline lookup yields CDR1 SGHVS and CDR2 FQNEAQ. V lost 5 bases and J 5 bases, leaving 19 bases between the germline ends. In DNA form, the CDR3 reads TGTGCCAGCAGCCCCCCCGTGGGGACCAAGAACAATGAGCAGTTCTTC. It encodes CASSPPVGTKNNEQFF. The full variable domain, in which reference TRBV7-8 and TRBJ2-1 provide the parts outside the CDR3, is GAGVSQSPRYKVAKRGQDVALRCDPISGHVSLFWYQQALGQGPEFLTYFQNEAQLDKSGLPSDRFFAERPEGSVSTLKIQRTQQEDSAVYLCASSPPVGTKNNEQFFGPGTRLTVL.